One sample yielded the 31 T cell receptor beta chains listed below, sequenced in a study of T cell responses to AZD1222 COVID-19 vaccine. Only in-frame clones appear in the TCRdb table, and some are missing; sequencing was by immunoSEQ multiplex PCR. The sample lists more than 150,000 clones, 70% to 90% occurring once. The sequenced sample was peripheral blood, obtained on day 0 of AZD1222 vaccination. These receptors came from an adult in good health.

The gene calls are TRBV24-1 and TRBJ2-6; weak D call: TRBD1 (6 bases). V was clipped by 4 bases and J by 0 bases, with 21 bases between them. This CDR3 has 20 amino acids. Germline loops: CDR1 KGHDR, CDR2 SFDVKD. The CDR3 here is CATSETLNPDRYSGANVLTF. The CDR3 region has the DNA TGTGCCACCAGTGAAACTTTGAACCCAGACAGGTACTCTGGGGCCAACGTCCTGACTTTC.

This chain links TRBV11-1 with TRBJ2-7; 8 bases align to TRBD2. The CDR3 is 16 amino acids. CDR1 SGHAT and CDR2 FQDESV come from the germline V gene (reference sequence). V was clipped by 1 base and J by 1 base; unmatched bases: 6. Written as DNA, the CDR3 is TGTGCCAGCAGCTTAGGACTTGCGGGAGGATCCTACGAGCAGTACTTC. Amino acid sequence: CASSLGLAGGSYEQYF.

The rearrangement uses TRBV30 and TRBJ2-7; possible D gene TRBD2, 6 bases. The CDR3 runs 14 residues. V lost 0 bases and J lost 4, with 13 bases in between. From germline, CDR1 is GTSNPN and CDR2 SVGIG (reference sequence). This chain's CDR3 is CAWSVMAGRYEQYF. CDR3 coding DNA: TGTGCCTGGAGTGTAATGGCGGGAAGGTACGAGCAGTACTTC.

The V call is TRBV7-7, the J call TRBJ2-5; a possible D gene is TRBD2 (5 bases). Trimming shortened V by 6 bases and J by 3 bases, and 17 bases separated the two germline ends. The CDR3 has 15 amino acids. Germline assignment: CDR1 SSHAT and CDR2 FNYEAQ (reference sequence). The CDR3 protein is CASSQGLAWKETQYF. The CDR3 bases are TGTGCCAGCAGTCAAGGACTCGCCTGGAAAGAGACCCAGTACTTC.

The chain carries TRBV3-1 (or the pseudogene TRBV3-2) and TRBJ2-5; no reliable D call. CDR1 is LGHDT and CDR2 is YNNKEL in the germline V gene (reference sequence). The ends were cut back, 0 bases at V and 7 bases at J, with 0 bases in the middle. The CDR3 runs to 10 residues. CDR3 amino acids: CASSQETQYF. For the CDR3, the DNA is TGTGCCAGCAGCCAAGAGACCCAGTACTTC.

The rearrangement links TRBV5-1 to TRBJ2-7; D is possibly TRBD1 (6 bases). V lost 5 bases and J 1 base, leaving 19 bases between the germline ends. CDR3 length equals 16 residues. CDR1 SGHRS and CDR2 YFSETQ come from the germline V gene. The CDR3 DNA is TGCGCCAGCAGTCTTCTTGGACAGAGGGATTCCTACGAGCAGTACTTC. Encoded protein: CASSLLGQRDSYEQYF. Variable domain in full (rest from reference TRBV5-1 and TRBJ2-7): KAGVTQTPRYLIKTRGQQVTLSCSPISGHRSVSWYQQTPGQGLQFLFEYFSETQRNKGNFPGRFSGRQFSNSRSEMNVSTLELGDSALYLCASSLLGQRDSYEQYFGPGTRLTVT.

J is TRBJ2-7 and V is TRBV19, with D tentatively TRBD1 or TRBD2 (5 bases each). Per germline, CDR1 LNHDA and CDR2 SQIVND (reference sequence). This CDR3 spans 15 amino acids. Trimming removed 3 bases at V and 2 bases at J, with 14 bases between. The CDR3 DNA is TGTGCCAGTAGTATTTTCGGGGAAGGGGCCTACGAGCAGTACTTC. Translated, it gives CASSIFGEGAYEQYF.

This clone appeared a single time. V gene TRBV11-3 combines with J gene TRBJ1-6, with TRBD1 as a possible D gene (6 bases). From germline, CDR1 is SGHNT and CDR2 YENEEA. Trimming left V 4 bases short and J 4 bases short, with 14 bases between. The CDR3 runs to 16 residues. CDR3 DNA sequence: TGTGCCAGCAGCTCGGCGACAGGAGGGTATAATTCACCCCTCCACTTT. Its translation is CASSSATGGYNSPLHF.

The V call is TRBV27, the J call TRBJ2-3, with TRBD1 as a possible D gene (5 bases). Germline values: CDR1 MNHEY, CDR2 SMNVEV (reference sequence). Trimming shortened V by 3 bases and J by 6 bases, and 13 bases separated the two germline ends. The CDR3 covers 14 residues. In DNA form, the CDR3 reads TGTGCCAGCAGTTTGTCAGGGCCGGCGGATACGCAGTATTTT. It yields the protein CASSLSGPADTQYF.

This sequence joins TRBV28 and TRBJ1-2; no clear D. Trimming shortened V by 2 bases and J by 5 bases, and 9 bases separated the two germline ends. This CDR3 has 13 amino acids. Germline-derived CDR1 and CDR2 are MDHEN and SYDVKM. The CDR3 bases are TGTGCCAGCAGTTTAGGCGGATTGTATGGCTACACCTTC. Translation: CASSLGGLYGYTF.

The chain is built from TRBV10-3 and TRBJ1-1; no firm D call. V dropped 10 bases and J dropped 4 bases, with 10 bases sitting between them. The V gene's germline CDR1 is ENHRY and CDR2 SYGVKD. This CDR3 spans 11 amino acids. CDR3 nucleotide sequence: TGTGCCAGCGGGCAGTTCACTGAAGCTTTCTTT. This gives the protein CASGQFTEAFF.

J is TRBJ2-7 and V is TRBV25-1; D gene unclear. V was shortened by 3 bases and J by 7 bases, with 10 bases between the two germline ends. Germline values: CDR1 MGHDK, CDR2 SYGVNS. This CDR3 has 12 amino acids. The CDR3 DNA reads TGTGCCAGCAGTGACTTTGGGCGGGAGCAGTACTTC. This codes for CASSDFGREQYF.

The chain joins TRBV7-6 to TRBJ1-3; tentatively, D is TRBD1 (6 bases). With 5 bases removed from V and 2 bases from J, the gap between germline ends came to 13 bases. The V gene's germline CDR1 is SGHVS and CDR2 FNYEAQ. The CDR3 has 15 amino acids. DNA for the CDR3: TGTGCCAGCAGCCTCATACAGGGCCCTGGAAACACCATATATTTT. Its protein is CASSLIQGPGNTIYF.

The chain has TRBV9 and TRBJ2-2, with no clear D. Germline CDR1 SGDLS, CDR2 YYNGEE. The ends were cut back, 5 bases at V and 3 bases at J, with 5 bases in the middle. This CDR3 contains 12 residues. Here the CDR3 reads CASSVYTGELFF. The CDR3 DNA reads TGTGCCAGCAGTGTGTACACCGGGGAGCTGTTTTTT.

This chain uses TRBV5-1 with TRBJ1-6; D is uncertain. The V gene lost 0 bases and the J gene lost 8 bases, with 6 bases spanning the gap. This CDR3 contains 13 residues. Per germline, CDR1 SGHRS and CDR2 YFSETQ. The CDR3 here is CASSLATDSPLHF. Written as DNA, the CDR3 is TGCGCCAGCAGCTTGGCCACGGATTCACCCCTCCACTTT. The variable domain in full, completed from reference TRBV5-1 and TRBJ1-6, reads KAGVTQTPRYLIKTRGQQVTLSCSPISGHRSVSWYQQTPGQGLQFLFEYFSETQRNKGNFPGRFSGRQFSNSRSEMNVSTLELGDSALYLCASSLATDSPLHFGNGTRLTVT.

The CDR3 loop is CASSLGDRYGYTF. CDR3 coding DNA: TGTGCCAGCAGTTTAGGGGACAGGTATGGCTACACCTTC. The V and J genes are TRBV12-3 or TRBV12-4 and TRBJ1-2; 8 bases line up with TRBD1. CDR3 length: 13 amino acids. V was pared by 1 base and J by 5 bases, with 0 bases of the junction left unmatched.

The rearrangement links TRBV7-2 to TRBJ2-1, with 10 bases lining up with TRBD2. This CDR3 is 16 amino acids long. The junction had 7 bases not matched to a gene; V was cut back by 5 bases and J by 3 bases. The germline V gene has CDR1 SGHTA and CDR2 FQGNSA. The CDR3 spells CASSRLAGEIYNEQFF. CDR3 bases: TGTGCCAGCAGCCGGCTAGCGGGAGAAATCTACAATGAGCAGTTCTTC. Drawing the rest from reference TRBV7-2 and TRBJ2-1, the complete variable domain is GAGVSQSPSNKVTEKGKDVELRCDPISGHTALYWYRQSLGQGLEFLIYFQGNSAPDKSGLPSDRFSAERTGGSVSTLTIQRTQQEDSAVYLCASSRLAGEIYNEQFFGPGTRLTVL.

The chain is built from TRBV18 and TRBJ2-1, with D perhaps TRBD2 (5 bases). CDR3 length: 15 amino acids. V was cut by 2 bases and J by 7 bases, with 15 bases left in between. Germline V CDR1 and CDR2: KGHSH, LQKENI. Here the CDR3 DNA reads TGTGCCAGCTCACCAGACGAGGGTTCAGGTAATGAGCAGTTCTTC. Its protein is CASSPDEGSGNEQFF.

V is TRBV27 and J is TRBJ1-4; possibly TRBD1 for D (5 bases). The CDR3 is 18 residues long. Between the trimmed V and J ends, which lost 0 bases and 3 bases, there was a span of 17 bases. CDR1 and CDR2 from the germline V gene are MNHEY and SMNVEV (reference sequence). This CDR3 reads CASSLSTPVEGSNEKLFF. DNA for the CDR3: TGTGCCAGCAGTTTATCAACCCCCGTCGAGGGGTCTAATGAAAAACTGTTTTTT.

In regard to this clone: Distinct nucleotide sequences in the sample also encode this CDR3. The gene calls are TRBV9 and TRBJ2-1; TRBD2 matches at 8 bases. Germline V lookup: CDR1 SGDLS, CDR2 YYNGEE. Trimming at V came to 1 base and at J to 0 bases, leaving 0 bases not matched to a gene. The CDR3 is 15 amino acids. DNA of the CDR3: TGTGCCAGCAGCGTAACTAGCGGCTCCTACAATGAGCAGTTCTTC. Translating it yields CASSVTSGSYNEQFF. The whole variable domain, filled in from reference TRBV9 and TRBJ2-1, reads DSGVTQTPKHLITATGQRVTLRCSPRSGDLSVYWYQQSLDQGLQFLIQYYNGEERAKGNILERFSAQQFPDLHSELNLSSLELGDSALYFCASSVTSGSYNEQFFGPGTRLTVL.

The genes are TRBV5-4 and TRBJ1-3, with D perhaps matching TRBD1 (5 bases). Trimming removed 0 bases from V and 3 bases from J, with 7 bases in between. The CDR3 is 14 amino acids. From germline, CDR1 is SGHNT and CDR2 YYREEE (reference sequence). As DNA, the CDR3 is TGTGCCAGCAGCTTGGGGACAAATGGAAACACCATATATTTT. It specifies CASSLGTNGNTIYF.

A remark on this clone: The sample has other DNA sequences that encode this CDR3 too. V is TRBV7-3 and J is TRBJ2-5; D possibly corresponds to TRBD1 (6 bases). The CDR3 is 13 residues long. Trimming took off 3 bases at V and 2 bases at J, with 7 bases between the two ends. Per germline, CDR1 SGHTA and CDR2 FQGTGA. The CDR3 loop is CASSFGQQETQYF. The CDR3 DNA reads TGTGCCAGCAGCTTTGGACAGCAAGAGACCCAGTACTTC.

This chain joins TRBV19 and TRBJ2-7; 7 bases match TRBD1. CDR1 LNHDA and CDR2 SQIVND come from the germline V gene (reference sequence). Trimming took 4 bases from V and 1 from J; bases not matched to a gene: 4. The CDR3 totals 14 residues. CDR3 DNA: TGTGCCAGTAGTACCACAGGGGATTCCTACGAGCAGTACTTC. Amino acid sequence: CASSTTGDSYEQYF.

This chain joins TRBV27 and TRBJ1-4, with TRBD1 matching 8 bases. Trimming at V came to 2 bases and at J to 8 bases, leaving 13 bases not matched to a gene. Germline V gene lookup returns CDR1 MNHEY and CDR2 SMNVEV (reference sequence). The CDR3 loop spans 17 amino acids. In DNA, the CDR3 is TGTGCCAGCAGTTTAAGGCCCCACAGGGGGAGGGAGGAAAAACTGTTTTTT. This translates into CASSLRPHRGREEKLFF.

The chain recombines TRBV7-2 with TRBJ2-1; the match to TRBD1 covers 8 bases. The germline CDR1 and CDR2 sequences are SGHTA and FQGNSA. V lost 8 bases and J lost 1; bases outside the gene matches: 10. This CDR3 is 16 amino acids long. CDR3 nucleotides: TGTGCCAGCCGCTGGACAGGGCTAGAGTCCTACAATGAGCAGTTCTTC. It is translated as CASRWTGLESYNEQFF.

The gene calls are TRBV7-2 and TRBJ1-5; D gene ambiguous. Trimming pared 1 base from V and 4 bases from J, leaving 8 bases between. CDR1 is SGHTA and CDR2 is FQGNSA in the germline V gene. The CDR3 has 14 amino acids. CDR3 sequence: CASSLVSANQPQHF. The DNA for the CDR3 is TGTGCCAGCAGCTTAGTGTCAGCTAATCAGCCCCAGCATTTT.

The chain carries TRBV7-9 and TRBJ2-2; 12 positions agree with TRBD2. This CDR3 has 17 amino acids. Germline V gene data show CDR1 as SEHNR and CDR2 as FQNEAQ (reference sequence). After removal of 6 bases from V and 6 bases from J, the junction contained 11 bases not matched to a gene. CDR3 DNA sequence: TGTGCCAGCAGTCTAGCGGGAGGGCCAAAATGGGCCGGGGAGCTGTTTTTT. Translated, it gives CASSLAGGPKWAGELFF. Full variable domain (rest looked up from reference TRBV7-9 and TRBJ2-2): DTGVSQNPRHKITKRGQNVTFRCDPISEHNRLYWYRQTLGQGPEFLTYFQNEAQLEKSRLLSDRFSAERPKGSFSTLEIQRTEQGDSAMYLCASSLAGGPKWAGELFFGEGSRLTVL.

The chain has TRBV12-3 or TRBV12-4 and TRBJ2-5; D unresolved. CDR3 length equals 12 residues. V was clipped by 6 bases and J by 5 bases, with 10 bases between them. The CDR3 loop is CASSQVRETQYF. The CDR3 DNA reads as TGTGCCAGCAGCCAAGTGCGGGAGACCCAGTACTTC.

This clone was detected a few times. This chain links TRBV5-1 with TRBJ2-3; the D gene is possibly TRBD2 (6 bases). CDR1 and CDR2 from the germline V gene are SGHRS and YFSETQ. The V gene lost 5 bases and the J gene lost 4 bases, with 17 bases spanning the gap. This CDR3 region has 15 residues. CDR3 sequence: CASSWSGVSSDTQYF. Written as DNA, the CDR3 is TGCGCCAGCAGTTGGTCGGGGGTTAGTTCAGATACGCAGTATTTT.

This clone has just one count. J is TRBJ2-1 and V is TRBV6-5; perhaps TRBD1 as D (6 bases). CDR3 length: 14 amino acids. Germline V gene sequence: CDR1 MNHEY, CDR2 SVGAGI. Trimming shortened V by 7 bases and J by 3 bases, and 13 bases separated the two germline ends. The CDR3 region is CASTNRDGYNEQFF. The CDR3 coding sequence is TGTGCCAGCACTAACAGGGACGGCTACAATGAGCAGTTCTTC.

This clone has just one count. J is TRBJ2-7 and V is TRBV7-6; TRBD1 matches 8 bases. Germline values: CDR1 SGHVS, CDR2 FNYEAQ. V lost 1 base to trimming and J lost 6 bases; unmatched junction nucleotides: 8. The CDR3 consists of 15 residues. CDR3 in amino acids: CASSLGTGTGGEQYF. CDR3 in DNA: TGTGCCAGCAGCTTAGGCACCGGGACAGGAGGCGAGCAGTACTTC.